These 13 T cell receptor beta chains were sequenced from one sample in a study of blood T cell repertoires in COVID-19. Some clones are missing from TCRdb's copy, which holds only in-frame ones; the method was immunoSEQ multiplex PCR. The data show more than 95,000 clones, approximately 80% seen once. The sample taken for sequencing was peripheral blood. These receptors were obtained from a man in his forties or fifties with acute or convalescent COVID-19.

This clone occurred once. The chain carries TRBV4-1 and TRBJ1-5, with D perhaps matching TRBD1 (5 bases). The length of the CDR3 is 18 residues. V lost 4 bases and J 7 bases, leaving 26 bases between the germline ends. Germline V gene sequence: CDR1 MGHRA, CDR2 YSYEKL. CDR3 in DNA: TGCGCCAGCAGCCGAGGTTTAGCTGTGCGGGGCATATCCCAGCCCCAGCATTTT. It translates to CASSRGLAVRGISQPQHF.

The CDR3 DNA sequence: TGTGCCAGCAGCCAAGATCGGGGGTTCAGCAATCAGCCCCAGCATTTT. It codes for CASSQDRGFSNQPQHF. The chain is built from TRBV3-1 (or the pseudogene TRBV3-2) and TRBJ1-5, with D tentatively TRBD1 (5 bases). The CDR3 contains 16 residues. From germline, CDR1 is LGHDT and CDR2 YNNKEL (reference sequence). The V gene lost 0 bases and the J gene lost 1 base, with 10 bases spanning the gap.

The chain links TRBV19 to TRBJ2-7; 13 bases line up with TRBD2. This CDR3 is 18 amino acids long. Trimming cost V 5 bases and J 9 bases; bases outside gene matches: 19. Germline CDR1 LNHDA, CDR2 SQIVND (reference sequence). The DNA for the CDR3 is TGTGCCAGTAGTGCAACCGGGACTAGCGGGGTCCGGCTCCGTGGGCAGTACTTC. Its translation: CASSATGTSGVRLRGQYF. Drawing the rest from reference TRBV19 and TRBJ2-7, the complete variable domain is DGGITQSPKYLFRKEGQNVTLSCEQNLNHDAMYWYRQDPGQGLRLIYYSQIVNDFQKGDIAEGYSVSREKKESFPLTVTSAQKNPTAFYLCASSATGTSGVRLRGQYFGPGTRLTVT.

The chain's CDR3 is CASTLGVGQPQHF. CDR3 sequence (DNA): TGTGCCAGCACCCTAGGGGTAGGTCAGCCCCAGCATTTT. The chain employs TRBV2 and TRBJ1-5; D may be TRBD1 (5 bases). The CDR3 has 13 residues. V lost 7 bases to trimming and J lost 6 bases, with 13 bases between them. In germline, CDR1 is SNHLY, CDR2 FYNNEI.

J is TRBJ1-6 and V is TRBV7-9; D gene ambiguous. V was shortened by 1 base and J by 7 bases, with 8 bases between the two germline ends. This CDR3 region has 14 residues. Germline CDR1 is SEHNR and CDR2 is FQNEAQ (reference sequence). Written as DNA, the CDR3 is TGTGCCAGCAGCTTAGTAGGAGAGAATTCACCCCTCCACTTT. Translation gives CASSLVGENSPLHF.

The genes are TRBV19 and TRBJ2-5; 7 bases match TRBD1. Germline assignment: CDR1 LNHDA and CDR2 SQIVND (reference sequence). V shed 5 bases, J shed 2 bases, and the junction held 8 bases outside the gene matches. The CDR3 is 15 amino acids. CDR3 sequence (DNA): TGTGCCAGTAGTCGGGCGGACAGGTGGCAAGAGACCCAGTACTTC. The encoded protein is CASSRADRWQETQYF.

The chain couples TRBV7-9 to TRBJ2-1; TRBD1 aligns across 10 bases. Germline V lookup: CDR1 SEHNR, CDR2 FQNEAQ (reference sequence). The CDR3 loop spans 15 amino acids. J gave up 8 bases and V 3 bases, and 7 bases lay outside the gene matches. The CDR3 DNA reads TGTGCCAGCAGCTTCGGGACAGGGGTATGGGATGAGCAGTTCTTC. Protein: CASSFGTGVWDEQFF.

This chain joins TRBV4-1 and TRBJ2-2, with TRBD2 matching over 7 bases. CDR3 length: 18 amino acids. V dropped 3 bases and J dropped 2; count of bases not matched to a gene: 12. CDR1 is MGHRA and CDR2 is YSYEKL in the germline V gene. CDR3 sequence reads: CASSHALRTSINTGELFF. The CDR3 nucleotides read TGCGCCAGCAGCCACGCACTTAGGACTAGTATTAACACCGGGGAGCTGTTTTTT.

On this clone itself: Other DNA sequences from this sample encode an identical CDR3 as well. V usage is TRBV5-1 and J usage is TRBJ2-2; TRBD2 matches 12 bases. J gave up 3 bases and V 2 bases, and 2 bases lay outside the gene matches. In germline, CDR1 is SGHRS, CDR2 YFSETQ. The CDR3 has 16 amino acids. CDR3 protein: CASSFRLAGDTGELFF. In nucleotides, the CDR3 is TGCGCCAGCAGCTTTAGACTAGCGGGAGACACCGGGGAGCTGTTTTTT.

The CDR3, as DNA: TGTGCCAGCAGCCATCGTTACTCGGGGTCGAGCACAGATACGCAGTATTTT. This gives the protein CASSHRYSGSSTDTQYF. V and J are TRBV3-1 (or the pseudogene TRBV3-2) and TRBJ2-3, with D perhaps TRBD2 (5 bases). CDR3 length: 17 residues. Germline V gene data show CDR1 as LGHDT and CDR2 as YNNKEL (reference sequence). V was pared by 3 bases and J by 0 bases, with 16 bases between.

This clone was counted between two and nine times. This chain connects TRBV27 to TRBJ1-2; D remains ambiguous. V shed 4 bases and J shed 4 bases, with 16 bases lying between them. This CDR3 region has 15 residues. Per the germline V gene, CDR1 is MNHEY and CDR2 is SMNVEV (reference sequence). The chain's CDR3 is CASSYRNQEVYGYTF. The DNA of the CDR3 is TGTGCCAGCAGTTACCGGAACCAGGAAGTCTATGGCTACACCTTC.

The chain is built from TRBV5-1 and TRBJ2-5, with 7 bases aligning to TRBD1. The V and J ends lost 3 bases and 4 bases, in that order; junction bases with no gene match: 3. Germline CDR1 is SGHRS and CDR2 is YFSETQ. The length of the CDR3 is 13 residues. CDR3 DNA sequence: TGCGCCAGCAGCTCCGCAGGGGGAGAGACCCAGTACTTC. Its protein product is CASSSAGGETQYF.

The chain is built from TRBV19 and TRBJ1-2, with D hard to call. Between the trimmed V and J ends, which lost 0 bases and 8 bases, there was a span of 22 bases. CDR1 LNHDA and CDR2 SQIVND come from the germline V gene (reference sequence). The CDR3 runs 17 residues. The CDR3 sequence is CASSIDAFPSLPLGYTF. The CDR3 DNA reads as TGTGCCAGTAGTATAGATGCCTTCCCAAGCCTTCCCCTAGGCTACACCTTC.